Given below is one TCR beta chain in context. Its antigen is still unknown. In the PCR, 60 Vbeta and 13 Jbeta primers were used. Generated by immunoSEQ multiplex PCR, the TCRdb table keeps only in-frame clones and is missing some. The sample yields some 90,000 clones, about 70% seen once. Per the germline V gene, CDR1 is SGDLS and CDR2 is YYNGEE. V was pared by 0 bases and J by 0 bases, with 7 bases between. The CDR3 length is 15 residues. These data originate in a study of cytomegalovirus exposure and HLA in healthy donors. Study-wide results and limits: An analysis that came later showed most CMV-associated TCR beta chains appearing HLA-restricted. A likely sequencing artifact accounted for one observed cluster of highly shared sequence variants.

Each of the donors was a healthy bone marrow donor. The sequencing sample was made of PBMCs. This clonotype originated in a woman between 70 and 85 years old in good health and CMV-seropositive. The genes are TRBV9 and TRBJ2-1; D call uncertain. This CDR3 is CASSVEWSSYNEQFF. CDR3 nucleotides: TGTGCCAGCAGCGTAGAATGGAGCTCCTACAATGAGCAGTTCTTC.